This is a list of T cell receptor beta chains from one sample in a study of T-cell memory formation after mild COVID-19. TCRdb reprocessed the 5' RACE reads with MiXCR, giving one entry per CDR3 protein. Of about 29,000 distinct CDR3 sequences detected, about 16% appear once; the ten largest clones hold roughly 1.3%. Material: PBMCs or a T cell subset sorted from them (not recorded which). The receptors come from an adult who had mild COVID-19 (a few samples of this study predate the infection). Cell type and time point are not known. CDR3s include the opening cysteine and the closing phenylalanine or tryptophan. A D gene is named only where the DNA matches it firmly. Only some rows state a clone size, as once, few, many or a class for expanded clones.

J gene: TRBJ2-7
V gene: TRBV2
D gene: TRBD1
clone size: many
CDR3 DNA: TGTGCCAGCAGTGTGGGACAGGGGGGAGAGCAGTACTTC
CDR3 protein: CASSVGQGGEQYF

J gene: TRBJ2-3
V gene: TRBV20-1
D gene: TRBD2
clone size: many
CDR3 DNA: TGCAGTGCTTACGGAGCGGGAGGGCCGACAGATACGCAGTATTTT
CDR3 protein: CSAYGAGGPTDTQYF

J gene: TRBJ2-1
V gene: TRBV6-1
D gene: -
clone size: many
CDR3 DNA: TGTGCCAGCAGTGTAGGCGGGAACTCCTACAATGAGCAGTTCTTC
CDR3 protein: CASSVGGNSYNEQFF

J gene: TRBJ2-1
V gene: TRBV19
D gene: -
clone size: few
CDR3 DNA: TGTGCCAGTAGTATGATGGCGGGACGCTCCTACAATGAGCAGTTCTTC
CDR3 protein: CASSMMAGRSYNEQFF

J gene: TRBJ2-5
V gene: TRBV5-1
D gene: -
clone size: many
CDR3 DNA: TGCGCCAGCAGCGAACGGGAGACCCAGTACTTC
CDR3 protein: CASSERETQYF

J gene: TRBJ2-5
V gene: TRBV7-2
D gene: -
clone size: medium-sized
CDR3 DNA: TGTGCCAGCAGCTTAGGGCAGACCCAGTACTTC
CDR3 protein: CASSLGQTQYF

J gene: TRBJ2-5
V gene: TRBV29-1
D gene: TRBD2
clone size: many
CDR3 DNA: TGCAGCGTCCTTGACCTAGCGGATCTTTACTTC
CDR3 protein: CSVLDLADLYF

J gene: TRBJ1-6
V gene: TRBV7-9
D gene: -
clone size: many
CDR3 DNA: TGTGCCAGCAGCTTAGACGTCCGGGTGCGATCACCCCTCCACTTT
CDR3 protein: CASSLDVRVRSPLHF

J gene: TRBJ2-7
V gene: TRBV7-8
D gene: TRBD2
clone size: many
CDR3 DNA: TGTGCCAGCAGTACGCCGGGACTAGCGGTCCCTAGGGAGCAGTACTTC
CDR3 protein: CASSTPGLAVPREQYF

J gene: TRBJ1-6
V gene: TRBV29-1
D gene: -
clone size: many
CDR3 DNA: TGCAGCGCAAAGTCGGACAATAATTCACCCCTCCACTTT
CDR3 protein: CSAKSDNNSPLHF

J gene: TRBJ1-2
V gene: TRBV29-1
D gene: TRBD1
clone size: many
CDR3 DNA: TGCAGCGTTGGGGACAGAGCTAACTATGGCTACACCTTC
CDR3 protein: CSVGDRANYGYTF

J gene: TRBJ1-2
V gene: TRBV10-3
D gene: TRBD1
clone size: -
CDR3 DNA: TGTGCCATCAGTGAGTCGACAGGGGGCGGCTATGGCTACACCTTC
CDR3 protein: CAISESTGGGYGYTF

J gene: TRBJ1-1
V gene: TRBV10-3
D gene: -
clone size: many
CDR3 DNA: TGTGCCATCAGCCCCAGGGGGAACACTGAAGCTTTCTTT
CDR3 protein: CAISPRGNTEAFF

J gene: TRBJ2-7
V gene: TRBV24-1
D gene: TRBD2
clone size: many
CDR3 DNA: TGTGCCACCAGTGACCCGACTAGCGGGACACCCTACGAGCAGTACTTC
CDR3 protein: CATSDPTSGTPYEQYF

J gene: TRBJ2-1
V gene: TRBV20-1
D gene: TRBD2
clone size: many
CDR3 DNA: TGCAGTGCTAGAAAGACCGGACTAGCGGGAATGGGTGAGCAGTTCTTC
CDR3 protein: CSARKTGLAGMGEQFF

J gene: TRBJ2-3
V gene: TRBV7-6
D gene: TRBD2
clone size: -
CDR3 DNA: TGTGCCAGCAGCCCCTCCGGGACTAGCGGGGGAAGCGGCACAGATACGCAGTATTTT
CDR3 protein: CASSPSGTSGGSGTDTQYF

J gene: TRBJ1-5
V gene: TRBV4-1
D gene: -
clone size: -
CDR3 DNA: TGCGCCAGCAGCCAAGATATCCTCCATAGCAATCAGCCCCAGCATTTT
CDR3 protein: CASSQDILHSNQPQHF

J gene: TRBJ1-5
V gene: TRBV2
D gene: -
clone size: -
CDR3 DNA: TGTGCCAGCAATTTTGACGGATCTCAGCCCCAGCATTTT
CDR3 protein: CASNFDGSQPQHF

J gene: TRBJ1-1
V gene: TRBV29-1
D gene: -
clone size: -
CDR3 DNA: TGCAGCCCGGGTGGTTACACTGAAGCTTTCTTT
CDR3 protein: CSPGGYTEAFF

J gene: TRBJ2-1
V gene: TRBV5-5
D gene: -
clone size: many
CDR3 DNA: TGTGCCAGCAGCTTGGGGCAGGGTCTCTACAATGAGCAGTTCTTC
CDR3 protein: CASSLGQGLYNEQFF

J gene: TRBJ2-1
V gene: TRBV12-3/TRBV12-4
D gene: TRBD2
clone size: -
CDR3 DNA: TGTGCCAGCAATCTAGCGGGGGGGGCCAATGAGCAGTTCTTC
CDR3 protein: CASNLAGGANEQFF

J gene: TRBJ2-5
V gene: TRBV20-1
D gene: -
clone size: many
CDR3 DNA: TGCAGTGCTAGTCCTAGTGGGTTTGAAGAGACCCAGTACTTC
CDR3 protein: CSASPSGFEETQYF

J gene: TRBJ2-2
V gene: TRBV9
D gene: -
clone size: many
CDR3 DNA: TGTGCCAGCAGCGTAATTTGGTCCGGGGAGCTGTTTTTT
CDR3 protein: CASSVIWSGELFF

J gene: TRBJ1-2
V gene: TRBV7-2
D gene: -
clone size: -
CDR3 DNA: TGTGCCAGCAGCTCCAACCTGGCATATTCAACCCGGGGCTACACCTTC
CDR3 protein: CASSSNLAYSTRGYTF

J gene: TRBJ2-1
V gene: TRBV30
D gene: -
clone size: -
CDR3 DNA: TGTGCCTGGAGTGCGGGAGCCTACAATGAGCAGTTCTTC
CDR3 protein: CAWSAGAYNEQFF

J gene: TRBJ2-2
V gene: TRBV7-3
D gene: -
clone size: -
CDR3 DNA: TGTGCCAGCAGCCCAGTTGGATCCGGGGAGCTGTTTTTT
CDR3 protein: CASSPVGSGELFF

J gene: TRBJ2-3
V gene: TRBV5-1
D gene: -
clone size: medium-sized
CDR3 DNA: TGCGCCAGCAGCCCCCGGGACTTCAACACAGATACGCAGTATTTT
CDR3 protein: CASSPRDFNTDTQYF

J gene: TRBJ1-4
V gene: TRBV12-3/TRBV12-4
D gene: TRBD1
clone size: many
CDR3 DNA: TGTGCCAGCAGTCGAAGGGGGCGCGGTGAAAACCAATTTTTT
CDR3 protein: CASSRRGRGENQFF

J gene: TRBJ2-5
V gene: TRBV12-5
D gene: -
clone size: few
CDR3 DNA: TGTGCTAGTGGTTTGGGGGGTGAAGGAGAGACCCAGTACTTC
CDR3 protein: CASGLGGEGETQYF

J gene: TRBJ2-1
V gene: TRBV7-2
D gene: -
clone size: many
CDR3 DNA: TGTGCCAGCAGTTATAAGGTGGTGGGGGGTGTGGATGAGCAGTTCTTC
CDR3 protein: CASSYKVVGGVDEQFF

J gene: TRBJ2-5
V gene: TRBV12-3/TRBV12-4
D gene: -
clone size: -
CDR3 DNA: TGTGCCAGCAGTCCCGGAGAGGGGGGCAGGGAGACCCAGTACTTC
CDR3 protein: CASSPGEGGRETQYF

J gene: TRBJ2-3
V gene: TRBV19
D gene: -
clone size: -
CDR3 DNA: TGTGCCAGTAGTATAGAAGCCGGGATACAGTATTTT
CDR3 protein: CASSIEAGIQYF

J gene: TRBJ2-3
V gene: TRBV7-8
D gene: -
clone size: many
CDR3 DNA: TGTGCCAGCAGCTTACTTATCTCGCTCAGGGAGCTTGAAGGAGATACGCAGTATTTT
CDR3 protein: CASSLLISLRELEGDTQYF

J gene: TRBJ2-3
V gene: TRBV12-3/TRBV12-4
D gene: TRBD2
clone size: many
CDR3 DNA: TGTGCCAGCAGCCTTAGCGGGATTAGCACAGATACGCAGTATTTT
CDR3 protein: CASSLSGISTDTQYF

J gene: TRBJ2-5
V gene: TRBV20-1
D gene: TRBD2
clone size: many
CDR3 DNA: TGCAGTGCTAAGACTAGCGGGAGGGAACCAGGGACCCAGTACTTC
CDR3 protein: CSAKTSGREPGTQYF

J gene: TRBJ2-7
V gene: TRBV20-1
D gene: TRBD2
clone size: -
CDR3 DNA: TGCAGTGCTTCACGCGGACTAGCGGGAGGGCGGGAGCAGTACTTC
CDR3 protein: CSASRGLAGGREQYF

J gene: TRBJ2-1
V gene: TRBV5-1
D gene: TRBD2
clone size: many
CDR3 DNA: TGCGCCAGCAGCTTGAATAGCGGGAGTAGCAATGAGCAGTTCTTC
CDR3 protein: CASSLNSGSSNEQFF

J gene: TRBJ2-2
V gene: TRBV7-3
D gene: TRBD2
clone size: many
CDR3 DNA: TGTGCCAGCAGCCGGAATGGACTAGCTGGCACCGGGGAGCTGTTTTTT
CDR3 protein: CASSRNGLAGTGELFF

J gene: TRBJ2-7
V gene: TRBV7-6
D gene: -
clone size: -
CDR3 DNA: TGTGCCAGCAGCTTAGCGGCGTCCAGGGACCACGAGCAGTACTTC
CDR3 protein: CASSLAASRDHEQYF

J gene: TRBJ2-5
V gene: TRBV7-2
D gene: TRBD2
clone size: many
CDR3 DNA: TGTGCCAGCAGCCCGGATAGCGGGAGGGGAGAGACCCAGTACTTC
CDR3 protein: CASSPDSGRGETQYF

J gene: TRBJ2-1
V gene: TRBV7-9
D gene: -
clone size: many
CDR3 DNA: TGTGCCAGCAGCCCAAGCCGGGGGCGTGAGCAGTTCTTC
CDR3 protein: CASSPSRGREQFF

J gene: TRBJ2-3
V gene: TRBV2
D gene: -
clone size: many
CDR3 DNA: TGTGCCAGCAACCCCTCCGAACTCCCAGATACGCAGTATTTT
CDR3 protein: CASNPSELPDTQYF

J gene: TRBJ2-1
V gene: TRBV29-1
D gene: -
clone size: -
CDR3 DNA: TGCAGCGTTGTACTAGGGGGGCGGAATGAGCAGTTCTTC
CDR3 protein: CSVVLGGRNEQFF

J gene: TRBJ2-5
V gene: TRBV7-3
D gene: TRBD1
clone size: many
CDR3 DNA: TGTGCCAGCAGCCCACGGACAGGGGAGACCCAGTACTTC
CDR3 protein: CASSPRTGETQYF

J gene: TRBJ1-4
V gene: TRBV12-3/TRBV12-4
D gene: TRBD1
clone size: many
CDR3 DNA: TGTGCCAGCAGTCCGGGACAGGGCGAAGAAAAACTGTTTTTT
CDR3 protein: CASSPGQGEEKLFF

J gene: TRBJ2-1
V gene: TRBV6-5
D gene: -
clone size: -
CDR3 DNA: TGTGCCAGCAAGTACGGGGCAGGGAGCGCCAATGAGCAGTTCTTC
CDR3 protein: CASKYGAGSANEQFF

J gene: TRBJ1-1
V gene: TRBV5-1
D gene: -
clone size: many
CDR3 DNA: TGCGCCAGCAGCTTGGCTCCGAGCTCGGGCACTGAAGCTTTCTTT
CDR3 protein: CASSLAPSSGTEAFF

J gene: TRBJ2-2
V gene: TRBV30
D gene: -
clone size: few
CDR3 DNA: TGTGCCTGGAGTGTACTCGGCGCAGGGAGCTGGACCGGGGAGCTGTTTTTT
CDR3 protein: CAWSVLGAGSWTGELFF

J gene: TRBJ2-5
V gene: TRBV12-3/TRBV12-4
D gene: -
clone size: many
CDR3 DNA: TGTGCCAGCACCGTCTCAGGGGCGGCAGGGATGTACTTC
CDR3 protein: CASTVSGAAGMYF

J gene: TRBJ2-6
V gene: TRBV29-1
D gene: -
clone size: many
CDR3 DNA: TGCAGCGTGGGGCCCCCTGGGGCCAACGTCCTGACTTTC
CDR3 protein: CSVGPPGANVLTF

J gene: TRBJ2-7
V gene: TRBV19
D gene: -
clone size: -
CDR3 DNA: TGTGCCAGTAGTATTCTCCATACGGCGGACTCCTACGAGCAGTACTTC
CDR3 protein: CASSILHTADSYEQYF

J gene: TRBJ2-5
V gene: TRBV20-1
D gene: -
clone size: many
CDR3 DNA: TGCAGTGCTAGAGATCGAAGTGGAGGAGAGACCCAGTACTTC
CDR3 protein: CSARDRSGGETQYF